This section outlines one TCR beta chain sequence together with its context. Its antigen is unidentified. The sample belongs to a study of T cells in Graves' hyperthyroidism and ophthalmopathy. Amplification yielded TCR beta CDR3 regions, with RNA transcripts as the source. HTBI primers were employed in a first-round RT-PCR of the TCR CDR3. One entry per CDR3 protein, called by TCRdb with MiXCR from the multiplex PCR reads. The sample shows about half a million distinct CDR3 sequences, about 20% of them seen only once. The CDR3 contains 13 residues. Trimming left V 6 bases short and J 4 bases short, with 11 bases between. CDR1 and CDR2 (germline): MNHEY, SVGEGT. Notes on the study in general: Most clonotypes expanded in thyroid above 0.001 were likewise present in blood.

The clonotype was recovered from a woman in her 70s with Graves' ophthalmopathy. Sequenced material: blood. The chain is built from TRBV6-2 or TRBV6-3 and TRBJ2-3; the D call may be TRBD1 or TRBD2 (5 bases each). The CDR3 loop reads CASRPGTPDTQYF. CDR3 coding DNA: TGTGCCAGCAGACCGGGGACCCCAGATACGCAGTATTTT.